This is a list of T cell receptor beta chains from one sample in a study of shared clonotypes between healthy human individuals. Generated by immunoSEQ multiplex PCR, the TCRdb table keeps only in-frame clones and is missing some. The sample consists of 1,500,000 or so clones, 98% of them appearing once. Input material: naive CD4+ T cells sorted from blood. Every receptor here comes from a man between 25 and 39 years old in good health. Both conserved end residues are part of each CDR3. Fields, in order: D gene, V gene, J gene, clone size, CDR3 protein, CDR3 DNA. The D gene is left open where the match is weak. The listing skips clone size in some rows; elsewhere it reads once, few, many or a size class.

TRBD2	TRBV6-1	TRBJ2-7	NA	CASSQASGRAIPPYEQYF	TGTGCCAGCAGTCAAGCTAGCGGGAGGGCCATCCCTCCTTACGAGCAGTACTTC
TRBD1	TRBV19	TRBJ1-2	NA	CAISEGDRSNYGYTF	TGTGCCATCTCAGAGGGGGACAGGAGTAACTATGGCTACACCTTC
NA	TRBV5-6	TRBJ1-5	NA	CASSLGVANQPQHF	TGTGCCAGCAGCTTGGGGGTTGCCAATCAGCCCCAGCATTTT
TRBD2	TRBV9	TRBJ2-5	NA	CASSAVGTSGGETQYF	TGTGCCAGCAGCGCAGTGGGTACTAGCGGGGGAGAGACCCAGTACTTC
NA	TRBV18	TRBJ1-2	NA	CASSPDGENGYTF	TGTGCCAGCTCACCAGACGGAGAGAATGGCTACACCTTC
TRBD1	TRBV5-5	TRBJ1-2	NA	CASSGTGTYGYTF	TGTGCCAGCAGCGGGACAGGAACCTATGGCTACACCTTC
NA	TRBV11-2	TRBJ1-1	NA	CASSLGPAHAEAFF	TGTGCCAGCAGCTTAGGCCCGGCTCATGCTGAAGCTTTCTTT
TRBD2	TRBV7-2	TRBJ2-1	NA	CASSLVRAGGPRNEQFF	TGTGCCAGCAGCTTAGTAAGAGCGGGAGGGCCGAGAAATGAGCAGTTCTTC
NA	TRBV7-7	TRBJ1-1	once	CASSSTEGTEAFF	TGTGCTAGCAGTTCAACAGAGGGCACTGAAGCTTTCTTT
TRBD1	TRBV10-2	TRBJ1-5	NA	CASTRGQGVQPQHF	TGCGCCAGCACAAGGGGACAGGGTGTTCAGCCCCAGCATTTT
NA	TRBV6-6	TRBJ1-5	NA	CASSYGFVPNQPQHF	TGTGCCAGCAGTTACGGCTTCGTCCCGAATCAGCCCCAGCATTTT
TRBD1	TRBV10-1	TRBJ2-7	NA	CASSEWGTGTYEQYF	TGCGCCAGCAGTGAGTGGGGGACAGGTACCTACGAGCAGTACTTC
NA	TRBV7-9	TRBJ2-2	NA	CASRTGRRDTGELFF	TGTGCCAGCCGGACGGGAAGGCGAGACACCGGGGAGCTGTTTTTT
NA	TRBV5-6	TRBJ2-7	NA	CASSLGLALSSYEQYF	TGTGCCAGCAGCTTGGGTTTGGCACTTAGCTCCTACGAGCAGTACTTC
NA	TRBV28	TRBJ2-7	NA	CASNLEDEQYF	TGTGCCAGCAACCTAGAGGACGAGCAGTACTTC
NA	TRBV5-1	TRBJ2-7	NA	CASSLEGSYEQYF	TGCGCCAGCAGCTTGGAGGGTAGCTACGAGCAGTACTTC
NA	TRBV19	TRBJ1-2	NA	CASAAFAGPSYGYTF	TGTGCCAGTGCTGCATTCGCGGGCCCCTCTTATGGCTACACCTTC
TRBD2	TRBV5-1	TRBJ2-2	NA	CASSLAPTSGSSTGELFF	TGCGCCAGCAGCTTGGCCCCTACTAGCGGGAGTTCCACCGGGGAGCTGTTTTTT
NA	TRBV6-1	TRBJ1-4	NA	CASIGGGAANEKLFF	TGTGCCAGCATCGGGGGGGGCGCCGCTAATGAAAAACTGTTTTTT
NA	TRBV6-1	TRBJ2-1	NA	CASSGINEQFF	TGTGCCAGCAGTGGTATCAATGAGCAGTTCTTC
NA	TRBV7-6	TRBJ2-7	NA	CASSLPDRYEQYF	TGTGCCAGCAGCTTACCCGACCGCTACGAGCAGTACTTC
NA	TRBV18	TRBJ1-3	once	CASSPGSNSGNTIYF	TGTGCCAGCTCACCCGGGTCGAACTCTGGAAACACCATATATTTT
NA	TRBV20-1	TRBJ1-5	NA	CSAPAWTQHF	TGCAGTGCTCCTGCGTGGACCCAGCATTTT
NA	TRBV11-2	TRBJ2-5	NA	CASSRGYLGETQYF	TGTGCCAGCAGCCGGGGGTATCTAGGAGAGACCCAGTACTTC
NA	TRBV5-1	TRBJ2-2	NA	CASSLGSGSTGELFF	TGCGCCAGCAGCTTGGGATCAGGGTCCACCGGGGAGCTGTTTTTT
TRBD1	TRBV11-2	TRBJ1-1	NA	CASSPGQANTEAFF	TGTGCCAGCAGCCCCGGACAGGCGAACACTGAAGCTTTCTTT
TRBD2	TRBV28	TRBJ2-7	NA	CASTPGGRPYEQYF	TGTGCCAGCACACCGGGGGGGAGACCCTACGAGCAGTACTTC
TRBD1	TRBV28	TRBJ2-7	NA	CASSRGQAVQYEQYF	TGTGCCAGCAGCCGGGGACAGGCCGTTCAATACGAGCAGTACTTC
TRBD1	TRBV5-1	TRBJ1-5	NA	CASSPGTGGYQPQHF	TGCGCCAGCAGCCCAGGGACAGGGGGCTATCAGCCCCAGCATTTT
TRBD1	TRBV28	TRBJ2-7	NA	CASSLPGQGYEQYF	TGTGCCAGCAGTCTCCCGGGACAGGGGTACGAGCAGTACTTC
NA	TRBV28	TRBJ1-1	NA	CASRHATEAFF	TGTGCCAGCAGACATGCCACTGAAGCTTTCTTT
NA	TRBV15	TRBJ2-1	NA	CATSRVNEQFF	TGTGCCACCAGCAGGGTCAATGAGCAGTTCTTC
NA	TRBV5-1	TRBJ2-5	NA	CASSLLRVGETQYF	TGCGCCAGCAGCCTCTTGAGGGTTGGGGAGACCCAGTACTTC
TRBD1	TRBV9	TRBJ2-7	NA	CASSVYTGGNYEQYF	TGTGCCAGCAGCGTATATACAGGGGGGAACTACGAGCAGTACTTC
TRBD1	TRBV19	TRBJ1-4	once	CASSSGQTNEKLFF	TGTGCCAGTAGTTCGGGACAGACTAATGAAAAACTGTTTTTT
NA	TRBV6-1	TRBJ2-2	NA	CASSELKNTGELFF	TGTGCCAGCAGTGAATTGAAGAACACCGGGGAGCTGTTTTTT
NA	TRBV4-3	TRBJ2-2	NA	CASSQVVTGELFF	TGCGCCAGCAGCCAAGTCGTGACAGGGGAGCTGTTTTTT
NA	TRBV5-1	TRBJ2-1	NA	CASSLAGRAHNEQFF	TGCGCCAGCAGCTTGGCCGGGCGGGCTCACAATGAGCAGTTCTTC
NA	TRBV2	TRBJ1-5	NA	CASSVEGINQPQHF	TGTGCCAGCAGTGTGGAGGGGATCAATCAGCCCCAGCATTTT
TRBD1	TRBV9	TRBJ2-3	NA	CASSVSPGQTTSTDTQYF	TGTGCCAGCAGCGTGAGCCCGGGACAGACTACGAGCACAGATACGCAGTATTTT
TRBD2	TRBV5-1	TRBJ2-7	NA	CASSSGLAGAYEQYF	TGCGCCAGCAGCTCAGGACTAGCGGGAGCCTACGAGCAGTACTTC
TRBD1	TRBV5-1	TRBJ2-5	NA	CASSLLGTEETQYF	TGCGCCAGCAGCTTGTTAGGGACAGAGGAGACCCAGTACTTC
TRBD2	TRBV7-9	TRBJ2-2	NA	CASSKRELAGGGTGELFF	TGTGCCAGCAGCAAAAGGGAACTAGCGGGAGGCGGCACCGGGGAGCTGTTTTTT
NA	TRBV30	TRBJ2-7	NA	CAWLGTGTYEQYF	TGTGCCTGGCTGGGAACAGGGACCTACGAGCAGTACTTC
NA	TRBV30	TRBJ1-5	once	CAWSVPGHSNQPQHF	TGTGCCTGGAGCGTGCCGGGGCATAGCAATCAGCCCCAGCATTTT
NA	TRBV7-2	TRBJ1-1	NA	CASNVGGARAEAFF	TGTGCCAGCAACGTTGGGGGGGCTCGTGCTGAAGCTTTCTTT
NA	TRBV29-1	TRBJ2-1	NA	CSVDHGPNEQFF	TGCAGCGTTGATCACGGCCCCAATGAGCAGTTCTTC
TRBD2	TRBV29-1	TRBJ2-7	once	CSALGLAGGYEQYF	TGCAGCGCCTTGGGACTAGCGGGAGGTTACGAGCAGTACTTC
NA	TRBV10-3	TRBJ1-4	NA	CAISVVKSEKLFF	TGTGCCATCAGTGTTGTAAAGAGCGAAAAACTGTTTTTT
NA	TRBV18	TRBJ1-5	NA	CASSGDSNQPQHF	TGTGCCAGCTCCGGAGATAGCAATCAGCCCCAGCATTTT
TRBD1	TRBV10-1	TRBJ2-3	NA	CASSTYGQGADTQYF	TGCGCCAGCAGCACATACGGACAGGGAGCAGATACGCAGTATTTT
NA	TRBV5-1	TRBJ2-1	NA	CASSLESNGNEQFF	TGCGCCAGCAGCTTGGAATCGAACGGCAATGAGCAGTTCTTC
NA	TRBV27	TRBJ2-7	NA	CASSPIVTGGTEQYF	TGTGCCAGCAGTCCAATTGTAACAGGAGGGACCGAGCAGTACTTC
NA	TRBV30	TRBJ1-1	NA	CAWSQNLGQLNTEAFF	TGTGCCTGGAGTCAAAATCTAGGACAGTTGAACACTGAAGCTTTCTTT
NA	TRBV7-6	TRBJ1-5	NA	CASSLSAVNQPQHF	TGTGCCAGCAGCCTTTCGGCGGTTAATCAGCCCCAGCATTTT
NA	TRBV7-3	TRBJ2-7	NA	CASSSPGSEQYF	TGTGCCAGCAGCTCCCCCGGCAGCGAGCAGTACTTC